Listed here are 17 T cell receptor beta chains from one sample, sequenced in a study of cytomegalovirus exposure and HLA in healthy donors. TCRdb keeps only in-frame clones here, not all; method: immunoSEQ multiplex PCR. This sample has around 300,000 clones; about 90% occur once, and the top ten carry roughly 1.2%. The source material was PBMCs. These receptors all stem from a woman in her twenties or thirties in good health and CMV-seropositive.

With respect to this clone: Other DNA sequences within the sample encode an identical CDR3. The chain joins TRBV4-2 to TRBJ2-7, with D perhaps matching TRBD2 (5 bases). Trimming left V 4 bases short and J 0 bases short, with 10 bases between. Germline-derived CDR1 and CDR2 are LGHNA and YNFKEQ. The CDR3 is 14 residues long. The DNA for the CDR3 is TGTGCCAGCAGCCCCGGGCTAGCCTCCTACGAGCAGTACTTC. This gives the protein CASSPGLASYEQYF.

The CDR3 DNA follows: TGTGCCTGGAGTGTAACGTGGGCAGGGGGCATCGAGCAGTACTTC. Translating it yields CAWSVTWAGGIEQYF. The chain combines TRBV30 with TRBJ2-7; TRBD1 matches at 8 bases. The junction had 10 bases not matched to a gene; V was cut back by 0 bases and J by 6 bases. Germline assignment: CDR1 GTSNPN and CDR2 SVGIG (reference sequence). The CDR3 length is 15 residues.

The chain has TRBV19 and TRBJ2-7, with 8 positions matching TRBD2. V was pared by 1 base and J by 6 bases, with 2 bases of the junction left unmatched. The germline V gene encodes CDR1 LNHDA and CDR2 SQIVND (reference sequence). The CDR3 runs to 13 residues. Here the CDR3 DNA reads TGTGCCAGTAGTATAGCGGGGGGGAGCGAGCAGTACTTC. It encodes CASSIAGGSEQYF.

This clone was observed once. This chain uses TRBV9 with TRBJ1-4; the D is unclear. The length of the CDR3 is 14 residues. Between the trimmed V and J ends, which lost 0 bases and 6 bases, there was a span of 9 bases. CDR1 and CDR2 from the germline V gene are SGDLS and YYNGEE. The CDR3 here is CASSVDSSDEKLFF. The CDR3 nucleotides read TGTGCCAGCAGCGTAGATTCGAGCGATGAAAAACTGTTTTTT.

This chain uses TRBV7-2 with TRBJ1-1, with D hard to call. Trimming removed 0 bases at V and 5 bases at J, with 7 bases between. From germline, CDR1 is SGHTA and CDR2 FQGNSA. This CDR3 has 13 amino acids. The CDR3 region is CASSLAVGTEAFF. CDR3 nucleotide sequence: TGTGCCAGCAGCTTAGCGGTGGGGACTGAAGCTTTCTTT.

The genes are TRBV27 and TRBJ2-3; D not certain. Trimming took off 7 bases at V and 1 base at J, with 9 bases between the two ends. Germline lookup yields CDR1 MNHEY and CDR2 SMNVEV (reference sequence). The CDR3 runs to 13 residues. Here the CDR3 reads CASMPDGTDTQYF. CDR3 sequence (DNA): TGTGCCAGCATGCCGGACGGCACAGATACGCAGTATTTT.

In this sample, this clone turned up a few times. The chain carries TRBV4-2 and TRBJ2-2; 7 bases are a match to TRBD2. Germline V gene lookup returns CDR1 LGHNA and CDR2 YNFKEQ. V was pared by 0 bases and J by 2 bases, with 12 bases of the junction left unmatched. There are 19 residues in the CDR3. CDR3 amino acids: CASSQEIRLADDNTGELFF. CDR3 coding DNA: TGTGCCAGCAGCCAAGAGATTCGGCTAGCGGACGATAACACCGGGGAGCTGTTTTTT.

The CDR3 sequence: CASSFGARSEAFF. CDR3 sequence (DNA): TGTGCCAGCAGCTTCGGGGCCCGAAGTGAAGCTTTCTTT. This sequence joins TRBV5-6 and TRBJ1-1; tentatively, D is TRBD1 (5 bases). This CDR3 has 13 amino acids. Germline V lookup: CDR1 SGHDT, CDR2 YYEEEE. Trimming left V 2 bases short and J 7 bases short, with 12 bases between.

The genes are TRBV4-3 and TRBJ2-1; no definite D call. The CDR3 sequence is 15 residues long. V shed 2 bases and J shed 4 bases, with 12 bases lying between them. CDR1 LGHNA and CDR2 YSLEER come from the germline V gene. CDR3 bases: TGCGCCAGCAGCCAATTCATCGACGGTTACAATGAGCAGTTCTTC. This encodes CASSQFIDGYNEQFF.

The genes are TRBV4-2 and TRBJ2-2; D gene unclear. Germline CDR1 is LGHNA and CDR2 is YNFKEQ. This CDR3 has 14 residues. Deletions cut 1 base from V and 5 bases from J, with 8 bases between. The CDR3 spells CASSQGALTGELFF. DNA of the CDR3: TGTGCCAGCAGCCAAGGGGCCCTGACCGGGGAGCTGTTTTTT.

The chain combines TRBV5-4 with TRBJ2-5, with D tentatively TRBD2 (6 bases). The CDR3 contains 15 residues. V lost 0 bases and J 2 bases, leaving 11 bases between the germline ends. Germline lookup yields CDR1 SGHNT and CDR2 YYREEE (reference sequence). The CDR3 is CASSLAGELQETQYF. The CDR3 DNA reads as TGTGCCAGCAGCTTGGCGGGAGAACTTCAAGAGACCCAGTACTTC.

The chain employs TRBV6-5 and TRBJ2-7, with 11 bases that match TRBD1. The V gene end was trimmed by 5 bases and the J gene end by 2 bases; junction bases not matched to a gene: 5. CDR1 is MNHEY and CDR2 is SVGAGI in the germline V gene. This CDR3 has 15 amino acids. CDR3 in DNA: TGTGCCAGCAGTCGCACGGGACAGGGGGCCTACGAGCAGTACTTC. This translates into CASSRTGQGAYEQYF.

CDR3 DNA sequence: TGCATCTCTCCAGATTACTATGGCTACACCTTC. Its translation: CISPDYYGYTF. The chain joins TRBV20-1 to TRBJ1-2; D uncertain. The CDR3 loop spans 11 amino acids. Germline V gene data show CDR1 as DFQATT and CDR2 as SNEGSKA (reference sequence).

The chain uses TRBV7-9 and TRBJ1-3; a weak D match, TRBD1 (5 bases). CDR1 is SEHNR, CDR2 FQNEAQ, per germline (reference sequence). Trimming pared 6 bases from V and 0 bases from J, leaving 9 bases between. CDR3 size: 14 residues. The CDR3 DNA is TGTGCCAGCAGGACAGACAACTCTGGAAACACCATATATTTT. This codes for CASRTDNSGNTIYF. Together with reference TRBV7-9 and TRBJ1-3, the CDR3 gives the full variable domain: DTGVSQNPRHKITKRGQNVTFRCDPISEHNRLYWYRQTLGQGPEFLTYFQNEAQLEKSRLLSDRFSAERPKGSFSTLEIQRTEQGDSAMYLCASRTDNSGNTIYFGEGSWLTVV.

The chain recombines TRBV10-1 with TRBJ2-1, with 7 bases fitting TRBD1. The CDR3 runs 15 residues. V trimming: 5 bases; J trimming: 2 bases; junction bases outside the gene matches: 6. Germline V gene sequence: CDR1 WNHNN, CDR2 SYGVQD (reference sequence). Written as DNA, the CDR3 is TGCGCCAGCAGTCCCGGACAGGCCCCCTACAATGAGCAGTTCTTC. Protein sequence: CASSPGQAPYNEQFF.

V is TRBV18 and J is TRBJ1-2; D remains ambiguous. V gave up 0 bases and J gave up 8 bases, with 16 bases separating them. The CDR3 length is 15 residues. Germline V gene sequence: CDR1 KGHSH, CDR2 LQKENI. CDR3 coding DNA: TGTGCCAGCTCACCACCGAGGAGGCGGCGCGACGGCTACACCTTC. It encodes CASSPPRRRRDGYTF. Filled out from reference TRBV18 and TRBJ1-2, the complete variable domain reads NAGVMQNPRHLVRRRGQEARLRCSPMKGHSHVYWYRQLPEEGLKFMVYLQKENIIDESGMPKERFSAEFPKEGPSILRIQQVVRGDSAAYFCASSPPRRRRDGYTFGSGTRLTVV.

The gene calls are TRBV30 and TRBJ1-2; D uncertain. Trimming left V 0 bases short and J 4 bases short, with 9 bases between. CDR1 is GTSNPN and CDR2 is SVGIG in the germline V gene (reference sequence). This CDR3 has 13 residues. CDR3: CAWSVSPGYGYTF. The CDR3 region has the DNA TGTGCCTGGAGTGTTTCCCCCGGCTATGGCTACACCTTC. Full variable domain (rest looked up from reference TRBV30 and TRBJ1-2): SQTIHQWPATLVQPVGSPLSLECTVEGTSNPNLYWYRQAAGRGLQLLFYSVGIGQISSEVPQNLSASRPQDRQFILSSKKLLLSDSGFYLCAWSVSPGYGYTFGSGTRLTVV.